The 30 T cell receptor beta chains below all came from one sample that was sequenced in a study of shared clonotypes between healthy human individuals. Measured with immunoSEQ multiplex PCR; TCRdb has only the in-frame clones, and not every one. The repertoire includes around 370,000 clones, 96% of them detected once, and around 0.3% sits in the top ten. Sequenced: memory CD8+ T cells sorted from blood. Subset indicated: CD45RO+ cells pooled with CCR7-negative TemRA cells. The receptor source for this set is a man between 25 and 39 years old in good health.

This chain connects TRBV4-1 to TRBJ2-1; 12 bases map to TRBD2. The CDR3 loop spans 16 amino acids. The V gene end was trimmed by 3 bases and the J gene end by 7 bases; junction bases not matched to a gene: 7. CDR1 is MGHRA, CDR2 YSYEKL, per germline. The CDR3 nucleotides read TGCGCCAGCAGCCATCGATCTAGCGGGAGGGGGAATGAGCAGTTCTTC. This sequence encodes CASSHRSSGRGNEQFF.

The chain combines TRBV28 with TRBJ1-4; 8 bases align to TRBD1. With 6 bases clipped from V and 4 bases from J, the junction kept 1 base outside the gene matches. Germline lookup yields CDR1 MDHEN and CDR2 SYDVKM. This CDR3 region has 13 residues. This CDR3 is CASRTGVNEKLFF. As DNA, the CDR3 is TGTGCCAGCAGGACAGGGGTTAATGAAAAACTGTTTTTT.

This rearrangement joins TRBV7-8 to TRBJ1-1; D is undetermined. Per germline, CDR1 SGHVS and CDR2 FQNEAQ. The V and J ends lost 2 bases and 5 bases respectively, with 3 bases between them. The CDR3 is 11 residues long. The CDR3 nucleotides are TGTGCCAGCAGCTTAAGGACTGAAGCTTTCTTT. As protein: CASSLRTEAFF.

The chain uses TRBV27 and TRBJ2-3, with unresolved D. The germline V gene encodes CDR1 MNHEY and CDR2 SMNVEV (reference sequence). V was shortened by 1 base and J by 2 bases, with 10 bases between the two germline ends. The CDR3 spans 15 residues. CDR3 in DNA: TGTGCCAGCAGTTTATTAAGAGAAACCACAGATACGCAGTATTTT. Translation: CASSLLRETTDTQYF.

Points on this clone: Other DNA variants within this sample encode the same CDR3. The chain links TRBV28 to TRBJ1-5; D is unclear. Between the trimmed V and J ends, which lost 2 bases and 2 bases, there was a span of 7 bases. The CDR3 runs 14 residues. The germline CDR1 and CDR2 sequences are MDHEN and SYDVKM. In DNA form, the CDR3 reads TGTGCCAGCAGTTTAGCACGGCGCAATCAGCCCCAGCATTTT. This codes for CASSLARRNQPQHF.

This chain joins TRBV6-1 and TRBJ2-6; 9 bases align to TRBD2. CDR3 length: 16 amino acids. The V gene's germline CDR1 is MNHNS and CDR2 SASEGT. Losses at the gene ends were 4 bases for V and 3 bases for J; bases not matched to a gene: 4. This chain's CDR3 is CASSVLAGNGANVLTF. CDR3 nucleotides: TGTGCCAGCAGTGTCCTAGCGGGAAATGGGGCCAACGTCCTGACTTTC.

The V gene is TRBV9, the J gene TRBJ1-2; tentatively, D is TRBD1 (6 bases). Germline CDR1 and CDR2: SGDLS and YYNGEE. V was clipped by 0 bases and J by 4 bases, with 13 bases between them. This CDR3 has 15 residues. CDR3 region: CASSVEAGRGYGYTF. The CDR3 DNA follows: TGTGCCAGCAGCGTAGAGGCGGGCAGGGGCTATGGCTACACCTTC. The variable domain in full, completed from reference TRBV9 and TRBJ1-2, reads DSGVTQTPKHLITATGQRVTLRCSPRSGDLSVYWYQQSLDQGLQFLIQYYNGEERAKGNILERFSAQQFPDLHSELNLSSLELGDSALYFCASSVEAGRGYGYTFGSGTRLTVV.

This CDR3 reads CAWSGGLVEQFF. The CDR3 DNA sequence: TGTGCCTGGAGTGGGGGACTAGTCGAGCAGTTCTTC. This chain links TRBV30 with TRBJ2-1, with 8 bases aligning to TRBD2. J lost 10 bases, V lost 1 base, and 3 bases had no gene match. This CDR3 is 12 amino acids long. CDR1 is GTSNPN, CDR2 SVGIG, per germline (reference sequence). Full variable domain (rest looked up from reference TRBV30 and TRBJ2-1): SQTIHQWPATLVQPVGSPLSLECTVEGTSNPNLYWYRQAAGRGLQLLFYSVGIGQISSEVPQNLSASRPQDRQFILSSKKLLLSDSGFYLCAWSGGLVEQFFGPGTRLTVL.

The V call is TRBV2, the J call TRBJ2-7, with 11 positions matching TRBD2. J lost 3 bases, V lost 6 bases, and 7 bases had no gene match. Germline-derived CDR1 and CDR2 are SNHLY and FYNNEI. The CDR3 contains 15 residues. DNA for the CDR3: TGTGCCAGCAGGGTAGAGGGACTAGCGGACTACGAGCAGTACTTC. It translates to CASRVEGLADYEQYF.

The V and J genes are TRBV11-2 and TRBJ2-1; D gene unclear. Per germline, CDR1 SGHAT and CDR2 FQNNGV. V was clipped by 3 bases and J by 4 bases, with 4 bases between them. The CDR3 sequence is 12 residues long. The CDR3 sequence is CASSFGYNEQFF. DNA of the CDR3: TGTGCCAGCAGCTTTGGATACAATGAGCAGTTCTTC.

Worth noting for this clone: The same CDR3 is also encoded by other DNA sequences in this sample. This rearrangement joins TRBV5-1 to TRBJ2-2; 11 nucleotides match TRBD2. Germline V gene data show CDR1 as SGHRS and CDR2 as YFSETQ. The CDR3 has 16 amino acids. Trimming cost V 4 bases and J 5 bases; bases outside gene matches: 7. CDR3 amino acids: CASSPLAGGNTGELFF. CDR3 nucleotide sequence: TGCGCCAGCAGCCCTCTAGCGGGAGGTAATACCGGGGAGCTGTTTTTT.

The chain couples TRBV27 to TRBJ2-7; a possible D gene is TRBD2 (5 bases). The V end was cut by 2 bases, the J end by 3 bases, with 8 bases between. The CDR3 runs 13 residues. Germline values: CDR1 MNHEY, CDR2 SMNVEV (reference sequence). The CDR3, as DNA: TGTGCCAGCAGTTTAATCGGGGACTACGAGCAGTACTTC. It yields the protein CASSLIGDYEQYF.

The chain combines TRBV4-1 with TRBJ2-1; D uncertain. The CDR3 length is 17 residues. CDR1 and CDR2 from the germline V gene are MGHRA and YSYEKL. V was trimmed by 3 bases and J by 6 bases, leaving 21 bases between them. The CDR3 is CASSQVGAGSGSNEQFF. The DNA of the CDR3 is TGCGCCAGCAGCCAGGTGGGCGCAGGATCGGGTTCCAATGAGCAGTTCTTC.

The rearrangement links TRBV4-1 to TRBJ2-7, with a weak D call TRBD2 (6 bases). The CDR3 totals 14 residues. Trimming shortened V by 2 bases and J by 0 bases, and 8 bases separated the two germline ends. Germline-derived CDR1 and CDR2 are MGHRA and YSYEKL. The CDR3, as DNA: TGCGCCAGCAGCCAAATCGGGAGCTCCTACGAGCAGTACTTC. It encodes CASSQIGSSYEQYF.

V and J are TRBV9 and TRBJ2-6; D is possibly TRBD1 (6 bases). The germline CDR1 and CDR2 sequences are SGDLS and YYNGEE. The CDR3 covers 16 residues. Trimming took 3 bases from V and 0 from J, leaving 10 bases between them. CDR3 residues: CASSGEGHSGANVLTF. CDR3 in DNA: TGTGCCAGCAGCGGCGAGGGACACTCTGGGGCCAACGTCCTGACTTTC.

This chain uses TRBV7-9 with TRBJ2-5; 7 bases map to TRBD1. Trimming at V came to 2 bases and at J to 2 bases, leaving 2 bases not matched to a gene. CDR1 is SEHNR, CDR2 FQNEAQ, per germline (reference sequence). The CDR3 covers 14 residues. This CDR3 reads CASSLRGHQETQYF. The CDR3 bases are TGTGCCAGCAGCTTAAGGGGGCATCAAGAGACCCAGTACTTC.

This chain uses TRBV6-1 with TRBJ2-5, with D possibly being TRBD1 (6 bases). The CDR3 consists of 13 residues. CDR1 is MNHNS, CDR2 SASEGT, per germline. V lost 4 bases, J lost 4 bases, and 10 bases lay in between. The CDR3 region has the DNA TGTGCCAGCAGTGGGGGACAAGGAGAGACCCAGTACTTC. It is translated as CASSGGQGETQYF.

The chain combines TRBV29-1 with TRBJ2-4; D gene unclear. V was trimmed by 4 bases and J by 2 bases, leaving 9 bases between them. The CDR3 has 13 amino acids. Germline V gene data show CDR1 as SQVTM and CDR2 as ANQGSEA. The CDR3 loop is CSVVLRPKNIQYF. The CDR3 DNA is TGCAGCGTTGTGTTGCGGCCCAAAAACATTCAGTACTTC. Variable domain in full (rest from reference TRBV29-1 and TRBJ2-4): SAVISQKPSRDICQRGTSLTIQCQVDSQVTMMFWYRQQPGQSLTLIATANQGSEATYESGFVIDKFPISRPNLTFSTLTVSNMSPEDSSIYLCSVVLRPKNIQYFGAGTRLSVL.

The chain links TRBV15 to TRBJ2-1; no clear D gene. Germline V gives CDR1 LNHNV, CDR2 YYDKDF (reference sequence). The V end lost 0 bases, the J end lost 0 bases, and 6 bases lay between the germline ends. CDR3 size: 15 residues. The CDR3 DNA sequence: TGTGCCACCAGCAGAGATCAAGGCTCCTACAATGAGCAGTTCTTC. Its protein product is CATSRDQGSYNEQFF.

V and J are TRBV18 and TRBJ2-2; no clear D. This CDR3 region has 18 residues. V was shortened by 3 bases and J by 3 bases, with 20 bases between the two germline ends. Germline CDR1 reads KGHSH; CDR2 reads LQKENI. The CDR3 loop is CASSPFRRIETHTGELFF. The CDR3 region has the DNA TGTGCCAGCTCACCCTTCCGGAGAATCGAGACACACACCGGGGAGCTGTTTTTT.

The CDR3 region has the DNA TGTGCCAGTAAGGGGGAGAACACTGAAGCTTTCTTT. As protein: CASKGENTEAFF. The chain uses TRBV19 and TRBJ1-1; TRBD1 is a possible D gene (6 bases). Trimming stripped 7 bases from V and 1 base from J, with 7 bases between. CDR3 length: 12 amino acids. Germline loops: CDR1 LNHDA, CDR2 SQIVND (reference sequence).

V gene TRBV9 combines with J gene TRBJ2-7; D is undetermined. Germline V gives CDR1 SGDLS, CDR2 YYNGEE. V gave up 3 bases and J gave up 3 bases, with 16 bases separating them. The CDR3 consists of 15 residues. CDR3 in DNA: TGTGCCAGCAGCGCACAGCCCACCAACCACTACGAGCAGTACTTC. Translation: CASSAQPTNHYEQYF.

The gene calls are TRBV4-1 and TRBJ2-7; 12 bases agree with TRBD2. The CDR3 is made up of 12 amino acids. The germline CDR1 and CDR2 sequences are MGHRA and YSYEKL. CDR3 sequence reads: CASSQDRLAGEV. CDR3 nucleotides: TGCGCCAGCAGCCAAGACCGACTAGCGGGAGAAGTC.

The genes are TRBV5-1 and TRBJ2-7; the match to TRBD2 covers 10 bases. The germline V gene encodes CDR1 SGHRS and CDR2 YFSETQ. The V and J ends lost 0 bases and 0 bases, in that order; junction bases with no gene match: 3. This CDR3 comprises 16 residues. The CDR3 loop is CASSLVASGSSYEQYF. The CDR3 DNA reads TGCGCCAGCAGCTTGGTTGCTAGCGGGAGCTCCTACGAGCAGTACTTC. Variable domain in full (rest from reference TRBV5-1 and TRBJ2-7): KAGVTQTPRYLIKTRGQQVTLSCSPISGHRSVSWYQQTPGQGLQFLFEYFSETQRNKGNFPGRFSGRQFSNSRSEMNVSTLELGDSALYLCASSLVASGSSYEQYFGPGTRLTVT.

This rearrangement joins TRBV6-1 to TRBJ1-3; D unresolved. The CDR3 is 15 amino acids. Germline V gene data show CDR1 as MNHNS and CDR2 as SASEGT. The V and J ends lost 11 bases and 0 bases respectively, with 17 bases between them. CDR3 residues: CAATRPPFSGNTIYF. CDR3 nucleotides: TGTGCCGCCACCAGACCCCCGTTCTCTGGAAACACCATATATTTT.

The rearrangement links TRBV5-8 to TRBJ2-2; no reliable D call. Trimming stripped 4 bases from V and 0 bases from J, with 13 bases between. Germline CDR1 reads SGHTS; CDR2 reads YDEGEE. CDR3 length equals 16 residues. CDR3 in amino acids: CASSALLGANTGELFF. DNA for the CDR3: TGTGCCAGCAGCGCCTTATTGGGCGCGAACACCGGGGAGCTGTTTTTT.

The chain carries TRBV4-2 and TRBJ2-3; D call uncertain. The CDR3 length is 14 residues. Germline-derived CDR1 and CDR2 are LGHNA and YNFKEQ. The germline V and J ends were trimmed by 0 bases and 3 bases, with 7 bases remaining between them. The CDR3 sequence is CASSQEEQTDTQYF. CDR3 bases: TGTGCCAGCAGCCAAGAAGAACAGACAGATACGCAGTATTTT.

CDR3 coding DNA: TGTGCCAGCAGTGAACAGAGCCTAGCCAAAAACATTCAGTACTTC. Its translation: CASSEQSLAKNIQYF. This chain connects TRBV2 to TRBJ2-4; D is undetermined. This CDR3 region has 15 residues. V lost 2 bases to trimming and J lost 0 bases, with 8 bases between them. Germline CDR1 and CDR2: SNHLY and FYNNEI.

The chain recombines TRBV2 with TRBJ2-7, with D maybe TRBD2 (6 bases). This CDR3 is 13 amino acids long. Looked up from germline, CDR1 is SNHLY and CDR2 is FYNNEI. Trimming removed 7 bases at V and 0 bases at J, with 10 bases between. DNA for the CDR3: TGTGCCAGCAACAAGCGGGTCTCCTACGAGCAGTACTTC. This gives the protein CASNKRVSYEQYF.

The chain combines TRBV27 with TRBJ2-2; D is ambiguous. The CDR3 is made up of 14 amino acids. The V and J ends lost 5 bases and 5 bases respectively, with 12 bases between them. Germline V gives CDR1 MNHEY, CDR2 SMNVEV (reference sequence). The CDR3 spells CASSLYPRTGELFF. The CDR3 DNA reads as TGTGCCAGCAGTCTATACCCCCGAACCGGGGAGCTGTTTTTT.